This TCR beta chain is from a study of blood T cell repertoires in COVID-19. Study summary: Donors in the United States, Italy and Spain gave samples during acute or convalescent COVID-19. T cells, B-cell-depleted T cells, or PBMCs supplied cDNA or gDNA.

Methods used by the authors: Nucleated cell number was recorded as an estimate derived from reference gene primer amplification. TCRdb's copy holds only in-frame clones and misses some; the assay was immunoSEQ multiplex PCR. That table furnishes V, J and clone size, whereas the DNA furnished D and trimming. This repertoire shows some 160,000 clones, more than 80% found once; its top ten account for approximately 3%. Material for sequencing was peripheral blood. This TCR was recovered from a man between 60 and 75 years old with acute or convalescent COVID-19.

The CDR3 sequence: CASGAQGMRTDTQYF. The DNA for the CDR3 is TGTGCTAGTGGCGCACAGGGTATGAGGACAGATACGCAGTATTTT. This chain links TRBV12-5 with TRBJ2-3, with D perhaps matching TRBD1 (6 bases). Trimming cost V 6 bases and J 3 bases, with 16 bases left between them. The CDR3 spans 15 residues. Germline CDR1 and CDR2: LGHNT and FRNRAP.